This record covers a single T cell receptor beta chain. The antigen it binds to is not known. One base away there is no much larger clone; base qualities are not given. According to the germline V gene (reference sequence), CDR1 reads LNHDA and CDR2 reads SQIVND. The CDR3 measures 15 amino acids from cysteine to phenylalanine. The DNA shown is the 45-base CDR3, in frame from base 1. Trimming removed 4 bases from V and 4 bases from J, leaving 16 bases between the germline ends. The data derive from a study of shared clonotypes between healthy human individuals (dated by TCRdb to 2020 to 2021). Describing the broader study: A couple of women and three men aged 18 to 49 years were included in the cohort. For each donor, CD4 naive and CD4 memory were each run on three plates, CD8 naive on two plates, and CD8 memory on one plate. To estimate repertoire size and how much clonotype sharing occurs between individuals, the study deeply sequenced the blood TCR repertoires of several healthy adults. Libraries were prepared and TCR repertoires were sequenced by different laboratories using diverse techniques, in order to increase sequencing depth and limit assay-specific biases. Between about 0.8 and 9.5 billion PBMCs per donor were obtained by leukapheresis. Paper-wide results and their limitations: Clonotypes shared by all four sorted-subset donors showed higher generation probabilities than non-shared clonotypes. Incomplete sequencing was indicated by rarefaction of sorted-subset datasets, despite the large sequencing depth. Sampling was restricted to blood, and TCR repertoires in tissues likely differ from the TCR repertoires found in blood. Because the study included only a small number of donors, the genetic and exposure-history diversity represented was limited. Estimated clonotype richness was generally larger for naive than for memory subsets. Sharing across a handful of donors was observed for around 5% of naive CD4, over 3% of naive CD8, about 2.3% of memory CD4, and around 0.4% of memory CD8 clonotypes. Pairwise subsampling led to the expectation that sequencing depth would affect the degree of clonotype sharing among donors.

CD8 naive samples were obtained by positive selection for CCR7 among CD45RO-negative cells, yielding a CD45RA+CCR7+ population from which TemRA cells were excluded. Healthy HIV-negative adults with no recently reported acute infections or vaccinations were included as donors. Every donor was a Caucasian adult residing in Nashville, Tennessee, USA. After blood collection by leukapheresis, PBMCs were isolated using Ficoll-Histopaque density gradient centrifugation and then cryopreserved in the vapor phase of liquid nitrogen. Analytical flow cytometry was used to check the purity and quantity of each magnetically sorted T cell population. Genomic DNA was isolated from every sorted fraction and measured by UV absorbance on a Nanodrop 2000c. Using the deep immunoSEQ assay, TCR CDR3 regions were amplified from genomic DNA by multiplex PCR. For each cell subset, the extracted genomic DNA was distributed evenly across all wells of several immunoSEQ 96-well plates, and each plate served as one replicate. For sorted subsets, each replicate PCR was loaded with around 220 ng genomic DNA, equivalent to 25,000 to 35,000 T cell genomes. Purified libraries were quantified with a Qubit 3.0 fluorometer, sized on a Bioanalyzer 2100, and re-quantified with the KAPA Library Quantification kit. Every immunoSEQ 96-well plate was sequenced on a separate single-read 150-cycle Illumina NextSeq 550 flow cell. The published analysis was carried out like this. The immunoSEQ output contained only junctional sequences without quality scores, so filtering could not match that applied to full-length reads. To assign V/J genes and CDR3, sequences were annotated using PyIR, a Python wrapper for IgBLAST v1.9, with IMGT germline references. Reads were filtered out if the reads had weak V/J assignments (E-value above 1e-6), no CDR3, stop codons, out-of-frame junctions, or ambiguous translated residues. V3J clonotypes were defined as sequences sharing the same inferred V gene, J gene, and CDR3 amino acid sequence. Percentage overlap between repertoires was calculated by dividing the number of shared unique clonotypes by the size of the smaller repertoire. Three approaches were used to assess repertoire richness: RTK rarefaction, the Chao1 estimator, and Recon v2.1 estimates of unobserved clonotypes. For all TCRbeta clonotypes obtained by the gDNA method from a few donors, generation probabilities were computed with OLGA. Held by TCRdb, this immuneACCESS table contains in-frame sequences only and omits some clones. Under half of the omission traces to an unresolved V gene where checked; the cause of the rest is unknown. The V and J calls and clone size are taken from that table; D and trimming were inferred from the DNA. The sample records about 580,000 clones, nearly 98% of which are singletons. The ten largest account for 0.3% of the sample.

The sequenced material came from naive CD8+ T cells sorted from blood. The cell subset or site label corresponds to: CD45RA+CCR7+. In this chain, TRBV19 is recombined with TRBJ1-2; the D gene is not confidently resolved. This receptor was obtained from a man aged 25-45 years in good health. CDR3 protein: CASSTDMGSAYGYTF. At the DNA level, the sequence is TGTGCCAGTAGTACCGATATGGGTTCAGCCTATGGCTACACCTTC.